This TCR beta chain was identified during a study of blood T cell repertoires in COVID-19. Across the whole study: Specimens from acute and convalescent COVID-19 originated in the United States, Italy and Spain.

In the original processing: Nucleated cell number was recorded as an estimate derived from reference gene primer amplification. Generated by immunoSEQ multiplex PCR, the TCRdb table keeps only in-frame clones and is missing some. V, J and clone size derive from that table, while D and trimming were established from the DNA sequence. This table holds 150,000 or so clones, about 80% found once. Membership in each cohort depended on participant-reported clinical history. Donors of Cohort 3 who recovered were those that had two negative PCRs, clearance, or symptom resolution. This CDR3 comprises 15 residues. The V end lost 3 bases, the J end lost 2 bases, and 11 bases lay between the germline ends. Germline values: CDR1 KGHSH, CDR2 LQKENI.

What was sequenced was PBMCs or T cells enriched from blood (not recorded which). The source of this sequence is a woman aged 55-69 years who had recovered from COVID-19. The rearrangement joins TRBV18 to TRBJ1-5, with D maybe TRBD1 (5 bases). This CDR3 is CASSPQGGGNQPQHF. The CDR3 nucleotides read TGTGCCAGCTCACCCCAGGGTGGGGGCAATCAGCCCCAGCATTTT. The whole variable domain, filled in from reference TRBV18 and TRBJ1-5, reads NAGVMQNPRHLVRRRGQEARLRCSPMKGHSHVYWYRQLPEEGLKFMVYLQKENIIDESGMPKERFSAEFPKEGPSILRIQQVVRGDSAAYFCASSPQGGGNQPQHFGDGTRLSIL.